This T cell receptor (beta chain) came from a study of T cells in Graves' hyperthyroidism and ophthalmopathy. Turning to the study itself: Before any treatment, at initial diagnosis, peripheral blood was collected.

Amplified regions were TCR beta CDR3 sequences from RNA transcripts. The HTBI primer set was used in a first-round RT-PCR of the TCR CDR3. In TCRdb, the multiplex PCR reads were re-called with MiXCR into one record per CDR3 protein. The table lists about 620,000 distinct CDR3 sequences, 15% to 20% of them singletons. CDR1 is GTSNPN, CDR2 SVGIG, per germline (reference sequence). CDR3 size: 13 residues. Germline trimming cut 0 bases from V and 8 bases from J; bases unmatched to any gene: 6. This clonotype was detected many times. The clonotype comes from a woman aged 25 to 45 with Graves' hyperthyroidism. The sequencing sample was made of blood. This chain uses TRBV30 with TRBJ1-2, with 7 bases lining up with TRBD1. The CDR3 DNA follows: TGTGCCTGGAGTGTTGGTGTGGGACAGGGCTACACCTTC. It codes for CAWSVGVGQGYTF.